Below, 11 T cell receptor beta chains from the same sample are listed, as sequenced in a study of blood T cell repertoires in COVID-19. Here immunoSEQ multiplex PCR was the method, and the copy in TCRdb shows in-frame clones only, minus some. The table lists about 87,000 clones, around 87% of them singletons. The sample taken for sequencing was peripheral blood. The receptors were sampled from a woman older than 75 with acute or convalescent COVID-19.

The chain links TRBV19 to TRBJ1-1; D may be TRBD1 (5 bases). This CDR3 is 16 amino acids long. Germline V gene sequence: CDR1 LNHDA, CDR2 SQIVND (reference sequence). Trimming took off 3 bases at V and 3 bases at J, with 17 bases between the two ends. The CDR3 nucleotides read TGTGCCAGTAGTATCGGGCAGGGAAGGGGATACACTGAAGCTTTCTTT. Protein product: CASSIGQGRGYTEAFF.

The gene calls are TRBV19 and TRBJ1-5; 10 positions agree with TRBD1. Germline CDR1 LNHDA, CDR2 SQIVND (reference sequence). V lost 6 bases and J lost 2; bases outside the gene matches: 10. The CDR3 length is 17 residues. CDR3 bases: TGTGCCAGTAGCAAGCCCGGGACAGGGGATCGCAATCAGCCCCAGCATTTT. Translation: CASSKPGTGDRNQPQHF.

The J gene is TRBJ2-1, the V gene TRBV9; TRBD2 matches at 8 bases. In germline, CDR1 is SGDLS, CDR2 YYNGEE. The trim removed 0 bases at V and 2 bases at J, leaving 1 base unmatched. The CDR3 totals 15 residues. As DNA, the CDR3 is TGTGCCAGCAGCGTAGGGACTAGCACCTACAATGAGCAGTTCTTC. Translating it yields CASSVGTSTYNEQFF.

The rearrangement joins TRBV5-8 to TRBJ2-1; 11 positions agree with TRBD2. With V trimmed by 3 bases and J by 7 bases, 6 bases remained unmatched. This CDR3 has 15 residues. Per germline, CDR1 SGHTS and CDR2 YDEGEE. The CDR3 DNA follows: TGTGCCAGCAGCTCGGTAGCGGGAGGGCGAAATGAGCAGTTCTTC. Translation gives CASSSVAGGRNEQFF.

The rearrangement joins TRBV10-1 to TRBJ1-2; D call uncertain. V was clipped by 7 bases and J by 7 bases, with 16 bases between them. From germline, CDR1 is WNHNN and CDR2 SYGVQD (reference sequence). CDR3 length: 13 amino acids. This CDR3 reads CASTPVRASGYTF. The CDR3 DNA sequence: TGCGCCAGCACCCCAGTGAGGGCCAGTGGCTACACCTTC.

CDR3 DNA sequence: TGTGCCAGCGGTCGGAGGGGGGGCGGCAACAATGAGCAGTTCTTC. Amino acid sequence: CASGRRGGGNNEQFF. This rearrangement joins TRBV2 to TRBJ2-1; D possibly corresponds to TRBD2 (7 bases). CDR3 length: 15 residues. The germline gives CDR1 SNHLY, CDR2 FYNNEI. V lost 8 bases and J 5 bases, leaving 19 bases between the germline ends.

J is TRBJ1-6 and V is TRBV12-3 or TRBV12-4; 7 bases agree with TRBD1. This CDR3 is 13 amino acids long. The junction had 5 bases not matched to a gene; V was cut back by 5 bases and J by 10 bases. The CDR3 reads CASSRQGTSPLHF. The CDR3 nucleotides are TGTGCCAGCAGTCGACAGGGAACGTCACCCCTCCACTTT.

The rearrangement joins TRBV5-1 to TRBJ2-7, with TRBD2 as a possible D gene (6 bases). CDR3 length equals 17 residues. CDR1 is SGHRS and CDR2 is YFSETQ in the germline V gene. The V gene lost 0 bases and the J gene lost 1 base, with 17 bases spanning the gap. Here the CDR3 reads CASSLGTLAPTSYEQYF. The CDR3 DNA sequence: TGCGCCAGCAGCTTGGGCACCCTAGCGCCTACTTCCTACGAGCAGTACTTC.

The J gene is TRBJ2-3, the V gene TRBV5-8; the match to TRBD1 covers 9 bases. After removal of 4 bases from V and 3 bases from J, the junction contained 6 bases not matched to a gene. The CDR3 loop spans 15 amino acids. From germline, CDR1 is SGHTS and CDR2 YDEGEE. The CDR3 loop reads CASSRVGTGTDTQYF. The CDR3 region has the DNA TGTGCCAGCAGCCGTGTAGGGACAGGGACAGATACGCAGTATTTT.

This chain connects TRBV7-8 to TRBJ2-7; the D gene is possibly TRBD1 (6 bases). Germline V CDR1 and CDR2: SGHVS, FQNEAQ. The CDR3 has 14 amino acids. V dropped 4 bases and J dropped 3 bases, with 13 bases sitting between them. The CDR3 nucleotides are TGTGCCAGCAGCTCGCGCCAGGGGAACTACGAGCAGTACTTC. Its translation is CASSSRQGNYEQYF.

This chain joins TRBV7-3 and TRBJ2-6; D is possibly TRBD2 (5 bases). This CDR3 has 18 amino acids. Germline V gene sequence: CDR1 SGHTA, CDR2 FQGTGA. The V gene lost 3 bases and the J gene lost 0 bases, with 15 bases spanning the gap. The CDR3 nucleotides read TGTGCCAGCAGCTTTCGGCCTCCCGGGGTCTCTGGGGCCAACGTCCTGACTTTC. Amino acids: CASSFRPPGVSGANVLTF.